These 28 T cell receptor beta chains were all obtained from the same sample, sequenced in a study of technical replicates of blood from four donors. Clones were read by immunoSEQ multiplex PCR, and TCRdb kept only the in-frame ones, dropping some. The top ten hold more than 4.5% of the sample, which has 55,000 to 70,000 clones, around 88% seen once. The source material was PBMCs. The receptor source for this set is a human donor in good health. Some clones in this sample may be carry-over from other donors' samples.

The genes are TRBV4-1 and TRBJ1-3; D is ambiguous. V gave up 0 bases and J gave up 0 bases, with 6 bases separating them. Per the germline V gene, CDR1 is MGHRA and CDR2 is YSYEKL. There are 15 residues in the CDR3. The CDR3 is CASSQDPSSGNTIYF. In DNA form, the CDR3 reads TGCGCCAGCAGCCAAGATCCGTCCTCTGGAAACACCATATATTTT.

The chain recombines TRBV25-1 with TRBJ1-1, with a weak D call TRBD1 (6 bases). Germline assignment: CDR1 MGHDK and CDR2 SYGVNS. There are 16 residues in the CDR3. V was cut by 7 bases and J by 3 bases, with 21 bases left in between. This chain's CDR3 is CASIPKGGGEYTEAFF. The CDR3 region has the DNA TGTGCCAGCATTCCAAAGGGGGGGGGCGAGTACACTGAAGCTTTCTTT. Filled out from reference TRBV25-1 and TRBJ1-1, the complete variable domain reads EADIYQTPRYLVIGTGKKITLECSQTMGHDKMYWYQQDPGMELHLIHYSYGVNSTEKGDLSSESTVSRIRTEHFPLTLESARPSHTSQYLCASIPKGGGEYTEAFFGQGTRLTVV.

The V and J genes are TRBV5-1 and TRBJ2-1, with 13 bases that match TRBD2. The CDR3 is 17 residues long. V was clipped by 0 bases and J by 2 bases; unmatched bases: 2. The germline CDR1 and CDR2 sequences are SGHRS and YFSETQ. The CDR3 DNA is TGCGCCAGCAGCTTGGGAGGACTAGCGGGGGCCTACAATGAGCAGTTCTTC. Translated, it gives CASSLGGLAGAYNEQFF.

This chain joins TRBV19 and TRBJ1-2; TRBD1 matches 7 bases. The V segment lost 6 bases and the J segment 5 bases; nucleotides outside the gene matches: 9. Germline V gives CDR1 LNHDA, CDR2 SQIVND (reference sequence). The CDR3 is made up of 14 amino acids. DNA for the CDR3: TGTGCCAGTAGCAAAGAGGGACAGCATTATGGCTACACCTTC. Amino acid sequence: CASSKEGQHYGYTF.

The sample holds a few counts of this clone. J is TRBJ1-6 and V is TRBV9; the match to TRBD1 covers 7 bases. The CDR3 spans 13 residues. Per germline, CDR1 SGDLS and CDR2 YYNGEE. The CDR3 sequence: CATTGQAGSPLHF. Written as DNA, the CDR3 is TGTGCAACAACCGGACAGGCGGGGTCACCCCTCCACTTT.

The genes are TRBV10-3 and TRBJ1-3, with TRBD1 matching over 9 bases. CDR3 length: 17 amino acids. Germline CDR1 and CDR2: ENHRY and SYGVKD. V was clipped by 7 bases and J by 1 base; unmatched bases: 11. The CDR3 nucleotides are TGTGCCATCACCCCGGAGACAGGGGGGGTTTCTGGAAACACCATATATTTT. Translating gives CAITPETGGVSGNTIYF.

This CDR3 reads CAWGEYGGYTF. Here the CDR3 DNA reads TGTGCCTGGGGCGAGTACGGTGGCTACACCTTC. The chain is built from TRBV14 and TRBJ1-2; tentative D call: TRBD1 (5 bases). Per the germline V gene, CDR1 is SGHDN and CDR2 is FVKESK. The CDR3 covers 11 residues. Deletions cut 11 bases from V and 7 bases from J, with 14 bases between.

The chain combines TRBV23-1 with TRBJ2-1; D is unclear. TRBV23-1 is an ORF, and what it does is uncertain. Between the trimmed V and J ends, which lost 10 bases and 10 bases, there was a span of 14 bases. CDR3 size: 11 residues. The CDR3 sequence is CATRGLTEQFF. The DNA of the CDR3 is TGCGCCACCCGAGGCCTGACGGAGCAGTTCTTC.

The chain carries TRBV30 and TRBJ2-3; maybe TRBD2 (7 bases). CDR3 size: 14 residues. Per germline, CDR1 GTSNPN and CDR2 SVGIG (reference sequence). The germline V and J ends were trimmed by 8 bases and 1 base, with 16 bases remaining between them. The DNA of the CDR3 is TGTGCCGTAATCGGGGGGCTCGGCACAGATACGCAGTATTTT. Translating it yields CAVIGGLGTDTQYF.

Only a few counts were recorded for this clone. This chain joins TRBV11-2 and TRBJ2-2; 7 bases fit TRBD2. V lost 5 bases, J lost 7 bases, and 7 bases stayed unmatched. There are 14 residues in the CDR3. Germline V CDR1 and CDR2: SGHAT, FQNNGV. CDR3: CASSARGTGGELFF. CDR3 in DNA: TGTGCCAGCAGCGCGCGGGGGACTGGCGGGGAGCTGTTTTTT.

This chain connects TRBV12-5 to TRBJ2-2, with unresolved D. Trimming left V 7 bases short and J 0 bases short, with 12 bases between. The CDR3 has 15 residues. The germline gives CDR1 LGHNT, CDR2 FRNRAP. The chain's CDR3 is CASATERANTGELFF. CDR3 DNA sequence: TGTGCTAGTGCAACCGAGAGAGCGAACACCGGGGAGCTGTTTTTT.

The chain is built from TRBV5-4 and TRBJ1-5; D is unclear. Germline values: CDR1 SGHNT, CDR2 YYREEE (reference sequence). V lost 0 bases to trimming and J lost 5 bases, with 6 bases between them. CDR3 length: 13 residues. The CDR3 bases are TGTGCCAGCAGCTTGGGTTTCGATCAGCCCCAGCATTTT. This gives the protein CASSLGFDQPQHF. The whole variable domain, filled in from reference TRBV5-4 and TRBJ1-5, reads ETGVTQSPTHLIKTRGQQVTLRCSSQSGHNTVSWYQQALGQGPQFIFQYYREEENGRGNFPPRFSGLQFPNYSSELNVNALELDDSALYLCASSLGFDQPQHFGDGTRLSIL.

On this clone itself: One junction end disagrees with the germline gene, perhaps due to a read error. V gene TRBV7-9 combines with J gene TRBJ2-7; D might be TRBD1 (5 bases). CDR1 and CDR2 (germline): SEHNR, FQNEAQ (reference sequence). CDR3 length: 13 amino acids. In nucleotides, the CDR3 is TGTGCCAGCAGCCACGTATCCCCTACAGGACCCACTTTC. It specifies CASSHVSPTGPTF.

V is TRBV4-1 and J is TRBJ1-5, with a weak D call TRBD1 (5 bases). This CDR3 region has 15 residues. Germline assignment: CDR1 MGHRA and CDR2 YSYEKL. Between the trimmed V and J ends, which lost 0 bases and 6 bases, there was a span of 12 bases. CDR3 loop: CASSQDQVGAQPQHF. DNA for the CDR3: TGCGCCAGCAGCCAAGATCAGGTAGGGGCTCAGCCCCAGCATTTT.

The V and J genes are TRBV2 and TRBJ2-5; 11 bases are a match to TRBD2. The CDR3 contains 14 residues. V trimming: 3 bases; J trimming: 5 bases; junction bases outside the gene matches: 2. Germline V gene data show CDR1 as SNHLY and CDR2 as FYNNEI. The CDR3 loop reads CASSDTSGGETQYF. The CDR3 DNA sequence: TGTGCCAGCAGTGATACTAGCGGGGGCGAGACCCAGTACTTC.

The rearrangement links TRBV18 to TRBJ1-2, with TRBD1 matching over 9 bases. Germline CDR1 is KGHSH and CDR2 is LQKENI. CDR3 length: 15 amino acids. Trimming took 8 bases from V and 2 from J; bases not matched to a gene: 9. The CDR3 here is CASQEGTGTNYGYTF. CDR3 coding DNA: TGTGCCAGCCAGGAGGGGACAGGGACAAACTATGGCTACACCTTC.

This clone appeared once. The J gene is TRBJ2-1, the V gene TRBV19; 11 bases are shared with TRBD2. The CDR3 contains 15 residues. V shed 4 bases, J shed 4 bases, and the junction held 3 bases outside the gene matches. In germline, CDR1 is LNHDA, CDR2 SQIVND (reference sequence). The CDR3 protein is CASSTGTSGYNEQFF. The CDR3 bases are TGTGCCAGTAGTACAGGGACTAGCGGATACAATGAGCAGTTCTTC.

This clone appeared once. V gene TRBV6-5 combines with J gene TRBJ1-6, with 11 bases aligning to TRBD1. With V trimmed by 4 bases and J by 10 bases, 6 bases remained unmatched. Germline V gene sequence: CDR1 MNHEY, CDR2 SVGAGI. The CDR3 totals 15 residues. The CDR3 loop reads CASSSGTGGKSPLHF. CDR3 DNA sequence: TGTGCCAGCAGTTCCGGGACAGGGGGAAAATCACCCCTCCACTTT.

The rearrangement uses TRBV5-1 and TRBJ2-3; weak D call: TRBD2 (7 bases). The CDR3 is 14 amino acids. Per germline, CDR1 SGHRS and CDR2 YFSETQ. With 9 bases removed from V and 0 bases from J, the gap between germline ends came to 14 bases. This CDR3 reads CATGPGGSTDTQYF. For the CDR3, the DNA is TGCGCCACTGGGCCGGGGGGCAGCACAGATACGCAGTATTTT. Filled out from reference TRBV5-1 and TRBJ2-3, the complete variable domain reads KAGVTQTPRYLIKTRGQQVTLSCSPISGHRSVSWYQQTPGQGLQFLFEYFSETQRNKGNFPGRFSGRQFSNSRSEMNVSTLELGDSALYLCATGPGGSTDTQYFGPGTRLTVL.

In nucleotides, the CDR3 is TGCGCCAGCAGCTTAAGTTTAGCGGGAGGGCATCCAGATACGCAGTATTTT. Protein product: CASSLSLAGGHPDTQYF. The chain is built from TRBV5-1 and TRBJ2-3, with 11 bases aligning to TRBD2. V trimming: 2 bases; J trimming: 4 bases; junction bases outside the gene matches: 9. The V gene's germline CDR1 is SGHRS and CDR2 YFSETQ. CDR3 length equals 17 residues.

This clone showed up just once. This chain joins TRBV19 and TRBJ1-5; no reliable D call. Trimming shortened V by 3 bases and J by 1 base, and 7 bases separated the two germline ends. In germline, CDR1 is LNHDA, CDR2 SQIVND (reference sequence). The length of the CDR3 is 14 residues. This CDR3 is CASSMWPSNQPQHF. The DNA of the CDR3 is TGTGCCAGTAGTATGTGGCCGAGCAATCAGCCCCAGCATTTT.

The chain carries TRBV19 and TRBJ1-2; TRBD1 might be the D (5 bases). With 5 bases removed from V and 1 base from J, the gap between germline ends came to 17 bases. Germline loops: CDR1 LNHDA, CDR2 SQIVND (reference sequence). The CDR3 is 16 amino acids. The CDR3 DNA sequence: TGTGCCAGTAGTGCCCCAGGGATCGATAGTAACTATGGCTACACCTTC. Protein sequence: CASSAPGIDSNYGYTF.

V gene TRBV29-1 combines with J gene TRBJ2-7, with a tentative D call TRBD2 (5 bases). V lost 5 bases and J lost 4, with 12 bases in between. Germline CDR1 is SQVTM and CDR2 is ANQGSEA. This CDR3 is built from 12 residues. The CDR3 spells CSVWGVGYEQYF. In nucleotides, the CDR3 is TGCAGCGTTTGGGGAGTCGGGTACGAGCAGTACTTC.

V usage is TRBV6-5 and J usage is TRBJ2-2; 9 bases fit TRBD2. The CDR3 is made up of 14 amino acids. The germline CDR1 and CDR2 sequences are MNHEY and SVGAGI. The V and J ends lost 6 bases and 7 bases, in that order; junction bases with no gene match: 6. Here the CDR3 DNA reads TGTGCCAGCAGCCGGGGACTAGCCAACGGGGAGCTGTTTTTT. Its translation: CASSRGLANGELFF.

This clone has just one count. The V and J genes are TRBV4-2 and TRBJ2-1, with 11 bases that match TRBD1. Germline assignment: CDR1 LGHNA and CDR2 YNFKEQ. V trimming: 3 bases; J trimming: 4 bases; junction bases outside the gene matches: 14. The CDR3 length is 19 residues. The CDR3 reads CASSHPRDRGSFGYNEQFF. CDR3 bases: TGTGCCAGCAGCCACCCACGGGACAGGGGGTCCTTTGGTTACAATGAGCAGTTCTTC.

V and J are TRBV10-3 and TRBJ1-5; unclear D gene. V was shortened by 4 bases and J by 0 bases, with 7 bases between the two germline ends. Per germline, CDR1 ENHRY and CDR2 SYGVKD. The CDR3 totals 14 residues. The CDR3 loop is CAISGEGSNQPQHF. Here the CDR3 DNA reads TGTGCCATCAGTGGGGAGGGTAGCAATCAGCCCCAGCATTTT.

The chain carries TRBV19 and TRBJ2-2; tentatively, D is TRBD1 (5 bases). This CDR3 region has 14 residues. CDR1 is LNHDA, CDR2 SQIVND, per germline (reference sequence). V lost 3 bases to trimming and J lost 6 bases, with 11 bases between them. The CDR3 spells CASSISAGSGELFF. CDR3 DNA: TGTGCCAGTAGTATTTCCGCAGGGTCCGGGGAGCTGTTTTTT.

This sequence joins TRBV7-2 and TRBJ1-2, with D unresolved. Germline CDR1 and CDR2: SGHTA and FQGNSA. There are 14 residues in the CDR3. With 1 base removed from V and 1 base from J, the gap between germline ends came to 7 bases. The CDR3 is CASSLGGNNYGYTF. As DNA, the CDR3 is TGTGCCAGCAGCTTAGGAGGGAATAACTATGGCTACACCTTC.